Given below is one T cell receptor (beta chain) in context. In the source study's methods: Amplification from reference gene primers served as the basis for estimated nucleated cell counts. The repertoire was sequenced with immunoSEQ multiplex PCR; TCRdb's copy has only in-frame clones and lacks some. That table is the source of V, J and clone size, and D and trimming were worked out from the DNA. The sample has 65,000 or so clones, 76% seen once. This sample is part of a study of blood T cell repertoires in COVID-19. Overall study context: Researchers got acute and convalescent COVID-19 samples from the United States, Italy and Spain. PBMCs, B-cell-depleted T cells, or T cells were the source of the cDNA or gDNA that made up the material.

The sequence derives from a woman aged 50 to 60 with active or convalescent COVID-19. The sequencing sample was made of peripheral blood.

CDR3 in amino acids: CATSDFLGGTAFF. The CDR3 region has the DNA TGTGCCACCAGTGATTTCTTAGGGGGTACGGCTTTCTTT. V and J are TRBV24-1 and TRBJ1-1; D is possibly TRBD1 (6 bases). Per the germline V gene, CDR1 is KGHDR and CDR2 is SFDVKD. The CDR3 length is 13 residues. Trimming pared 1 base from V and 11 bases from J, leaving 13 bases between.